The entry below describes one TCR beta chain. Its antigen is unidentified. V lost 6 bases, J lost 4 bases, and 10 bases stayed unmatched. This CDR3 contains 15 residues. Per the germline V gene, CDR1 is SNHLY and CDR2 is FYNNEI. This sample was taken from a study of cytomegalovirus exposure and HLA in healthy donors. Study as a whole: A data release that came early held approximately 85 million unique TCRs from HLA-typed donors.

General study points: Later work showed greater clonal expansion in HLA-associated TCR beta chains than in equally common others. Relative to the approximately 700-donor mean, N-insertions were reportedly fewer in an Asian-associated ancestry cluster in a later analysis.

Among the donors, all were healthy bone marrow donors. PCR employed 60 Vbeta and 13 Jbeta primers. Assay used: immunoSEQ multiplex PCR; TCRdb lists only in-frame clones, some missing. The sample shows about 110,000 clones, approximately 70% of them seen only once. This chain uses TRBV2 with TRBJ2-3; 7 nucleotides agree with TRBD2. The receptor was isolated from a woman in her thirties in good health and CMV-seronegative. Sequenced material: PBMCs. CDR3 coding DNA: TGTGCCAGCAGACAGACTAGCTCTCTCGCAGATACGCAGTATTTT. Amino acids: CASRQTSSLADTQYF.